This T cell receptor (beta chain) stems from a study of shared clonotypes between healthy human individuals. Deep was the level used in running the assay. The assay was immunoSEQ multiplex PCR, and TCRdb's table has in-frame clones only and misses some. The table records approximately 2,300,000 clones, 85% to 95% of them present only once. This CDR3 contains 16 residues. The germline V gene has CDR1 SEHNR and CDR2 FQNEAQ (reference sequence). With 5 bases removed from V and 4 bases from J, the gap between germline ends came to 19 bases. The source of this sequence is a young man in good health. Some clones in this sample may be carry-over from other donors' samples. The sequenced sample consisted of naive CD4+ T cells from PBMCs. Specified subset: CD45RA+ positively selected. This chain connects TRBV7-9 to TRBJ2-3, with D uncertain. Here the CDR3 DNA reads TGTGCCAGCAGCAGCCCCCCGGGCAGGAGTGCAGATACGCAGTATTTT. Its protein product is CASSSPPGRSADTQYF.